This T cell receptor beta chain was identified in a study of blood T cell repertoires in COVID-19. The overall study: Samples of COVID-19 (acute and convalescent) were obtained from the United States, Italy and Spain. T cells, B-cell-depleted T cells, or PBMCs supplied cDNA or gDNA.

The authors' processing: Researchers report that nucleated cell counts were estimated from reference gene primer amplification. Clones were read by immunoSEQ multiplex PCR, and TCRdb kept only the in-frame ones, dropping some. V and J calls and clone size are as listed in that table; D and trimming were resolved from the DNA. The sample holds 90,000 to 130,000 clones, 76% seen once. The germline gives CDR1 SGHVS, CDR2 FNYEAQ. This CDR3 comprises 16 residues. J lost 0 bases, V lost 5 bases, and 5 bases had no gene match. The chain is built from TRBV7-6 and TRBJ2-2; TRBD2 agrees at 8 bases. The sequence came from a woman of 80 years or more with acute or convalescent COVID-19. The sequenced sample consisted of peripheral blood. CDR3 residues: CASSGTSGANTGELFF. The DNA of the CDR3 is TGTGCCAGCAGCGGCACTAGCGGAGCGAACACCGGGGAGCTGTTTTTT.